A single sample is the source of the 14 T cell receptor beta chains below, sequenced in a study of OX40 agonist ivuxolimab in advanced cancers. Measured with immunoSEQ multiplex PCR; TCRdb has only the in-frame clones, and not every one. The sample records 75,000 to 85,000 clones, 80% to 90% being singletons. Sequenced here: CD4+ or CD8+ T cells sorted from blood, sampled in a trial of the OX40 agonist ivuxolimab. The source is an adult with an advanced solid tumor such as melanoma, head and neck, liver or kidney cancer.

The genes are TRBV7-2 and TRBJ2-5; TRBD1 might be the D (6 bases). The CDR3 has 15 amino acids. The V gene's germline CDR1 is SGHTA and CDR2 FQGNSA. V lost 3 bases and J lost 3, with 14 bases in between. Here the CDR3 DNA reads TGTGCCAGCAGCTTCGGTAGGGGGACCAAAGAGACCCAGTACTTC. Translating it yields CASSFGRGTKETQYF.

The CDR3 DNA reads as TGTGCCATCAGTGAGTCTGAGGGTGGCTATGGCTACACCTTC. Its translation: CAISESEGGYGYTF. J is TRBJ1-2 and V is TRBV10-3, with no clear D. Per the germline V gene, CDR1 is ENHRY and CDR2 is SYGVKD. CDR3 size: 14 residues. Deletions cut 0 bases from V and 4 bases from J, with 9 bases between.

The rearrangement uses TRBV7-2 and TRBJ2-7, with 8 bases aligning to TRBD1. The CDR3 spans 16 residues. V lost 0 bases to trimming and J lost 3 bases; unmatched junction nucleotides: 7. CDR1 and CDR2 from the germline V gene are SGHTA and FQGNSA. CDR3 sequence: CASSLASGTGLYEQYF. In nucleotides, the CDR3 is TGTGCCAGCAGCTTAGCCTCCGGGACAGGACTCTACGAGCAGTACTTC.

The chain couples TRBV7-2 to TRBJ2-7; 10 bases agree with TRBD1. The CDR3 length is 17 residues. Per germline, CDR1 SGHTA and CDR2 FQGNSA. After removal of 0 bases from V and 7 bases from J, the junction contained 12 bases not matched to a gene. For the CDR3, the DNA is TGTGCCAGCAGCTTAGCACCTACCACCGGGACAGGGGATGAGCAGTACTTC. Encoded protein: CASSLAPTTGTGDEQYF.

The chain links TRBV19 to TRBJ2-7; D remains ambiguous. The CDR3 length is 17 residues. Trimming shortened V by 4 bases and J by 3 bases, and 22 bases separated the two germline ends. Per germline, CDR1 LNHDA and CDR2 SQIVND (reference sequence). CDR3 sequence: CASSSGRTPKKDYEQYF. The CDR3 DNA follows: TGTGCCAGTAGTAGTGGACGGACCCCGAAAAAGGACTACGAGCAGTACTTC.

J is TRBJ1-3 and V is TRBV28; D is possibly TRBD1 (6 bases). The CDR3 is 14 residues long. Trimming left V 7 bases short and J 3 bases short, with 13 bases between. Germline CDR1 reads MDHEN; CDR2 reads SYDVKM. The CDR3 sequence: CASTTSGVGNTIYF. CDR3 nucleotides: TGTGCCAGCACCACCTCAGGGGTTGGAAACACCATATATTTT.

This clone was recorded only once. The CDR3 protein is CSVDGTGGDYGYTF. The CDR3 DNA reads TGCAGCGTTGACGGGACAGGGGGCGACTATGGCTACACCTTC. The chain has TRBV29-1 and TRBJ1-2, with TRBD1 matching 12 bases. The germline V gene has CDR1 SQVTM and CDR2 ANQGSEA. The trim removed 3 bases at V and 3 bases at J, leaving 2 bases unmatched. There are 14 residues in the CDR3. The full variable domain, completed using reference TRBV29-1 and TRBJ1-2, is SAVISQKPSRDICQRGTSLTIQCQVDSQVTMMFWYRQQPGQSLTLIATANQGSEATYESGFVIDKFPISRPNLTFSTLTVSNMSPEDSSIYLCSVDGTGGDYGYTFGSGTRLTVV.

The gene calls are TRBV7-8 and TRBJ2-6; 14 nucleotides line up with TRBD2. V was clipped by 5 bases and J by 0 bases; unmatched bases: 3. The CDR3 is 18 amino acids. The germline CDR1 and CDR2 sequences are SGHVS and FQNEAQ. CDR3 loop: CASSRGTSGSSGANVLTF. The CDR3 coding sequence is TGTGCCAGCAGCAGAGGGACTAGCGGGAGCTCTGGGGCCAACGTCCTGACTTTC.

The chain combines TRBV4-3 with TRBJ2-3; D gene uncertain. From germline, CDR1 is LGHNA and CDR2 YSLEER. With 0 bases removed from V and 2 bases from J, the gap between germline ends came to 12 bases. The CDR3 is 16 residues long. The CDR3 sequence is CASSQDFSKSTDTQYF. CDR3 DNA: TGCGCCAGCAGCCAAGATTTTAGTAAATCCACAGATACGCAGTATTTT.

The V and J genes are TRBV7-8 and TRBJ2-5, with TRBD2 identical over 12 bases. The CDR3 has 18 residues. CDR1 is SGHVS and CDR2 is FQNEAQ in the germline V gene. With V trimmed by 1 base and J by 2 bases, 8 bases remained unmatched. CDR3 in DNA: TGTGCCAGCAGCTTAGACCTGGGACTAGCGGGTAAACAAGAGACCCAGTACTTC. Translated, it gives CASSLDLGLAGKQETQYF.

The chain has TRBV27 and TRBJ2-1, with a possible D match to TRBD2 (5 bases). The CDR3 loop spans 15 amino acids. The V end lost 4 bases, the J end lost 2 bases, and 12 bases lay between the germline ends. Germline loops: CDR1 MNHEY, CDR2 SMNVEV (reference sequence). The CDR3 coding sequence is TGTGCCAGCAGTTGGCTAGCTCCGGCCTACAATGAGCAGTTCTTC. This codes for CASSWLAPAYNEQFF.

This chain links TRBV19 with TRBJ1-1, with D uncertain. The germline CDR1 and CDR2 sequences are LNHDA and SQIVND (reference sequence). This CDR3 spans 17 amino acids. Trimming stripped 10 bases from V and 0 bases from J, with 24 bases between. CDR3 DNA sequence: TGTGCCACCACCCACCCCTTTCGAGGGCTGCTGAACACTGAAGCTTTCTTT. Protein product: CATTHPFRGLLNTEAFF.

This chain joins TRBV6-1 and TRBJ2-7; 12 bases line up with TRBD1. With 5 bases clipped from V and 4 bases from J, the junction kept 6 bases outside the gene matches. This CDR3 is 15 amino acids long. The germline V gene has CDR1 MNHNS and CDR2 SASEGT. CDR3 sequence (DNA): TGTGCCAGCAGTTCCGGGACAGGGGGCAGGTACGAGCAGTACTTC. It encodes CASSSGTGGRYEQYF.

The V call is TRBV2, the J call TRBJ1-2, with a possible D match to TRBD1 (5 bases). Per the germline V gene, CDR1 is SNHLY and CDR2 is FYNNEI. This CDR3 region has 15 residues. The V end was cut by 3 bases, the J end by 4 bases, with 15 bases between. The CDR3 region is CASSDSGRVGYGYTF. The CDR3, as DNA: TGTGCCAGCAGTGATTCTGGCAGGGTGGGCTATGGCTACACCTTC.